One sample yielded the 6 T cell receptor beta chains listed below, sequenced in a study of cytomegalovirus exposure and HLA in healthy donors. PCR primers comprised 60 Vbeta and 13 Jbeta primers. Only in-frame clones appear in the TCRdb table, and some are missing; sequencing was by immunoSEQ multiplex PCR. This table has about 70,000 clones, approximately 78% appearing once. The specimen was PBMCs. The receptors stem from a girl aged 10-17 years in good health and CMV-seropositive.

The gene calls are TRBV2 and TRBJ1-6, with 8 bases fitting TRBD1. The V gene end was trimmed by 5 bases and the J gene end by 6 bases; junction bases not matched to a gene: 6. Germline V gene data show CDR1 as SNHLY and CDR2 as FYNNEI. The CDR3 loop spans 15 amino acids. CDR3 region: CASSLDRGLNSPLHF. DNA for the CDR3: TGTGCCAGCAGTCTTGACAGGGGTCTTAATTCACCCCTCCACTTT.

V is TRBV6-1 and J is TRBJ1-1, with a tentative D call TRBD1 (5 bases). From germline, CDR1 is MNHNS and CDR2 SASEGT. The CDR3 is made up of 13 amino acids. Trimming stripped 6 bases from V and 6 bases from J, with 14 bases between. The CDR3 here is CASSTGGWSEAFF. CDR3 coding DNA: TGTGCCAGCAGCACAGGAGGGTGGTCTGAAGCTTTCTTT.

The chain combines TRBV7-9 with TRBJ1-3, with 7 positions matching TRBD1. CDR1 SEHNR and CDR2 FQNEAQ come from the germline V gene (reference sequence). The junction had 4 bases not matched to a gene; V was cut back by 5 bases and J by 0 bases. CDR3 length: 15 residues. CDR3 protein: CASSPGQTSGNTIYF. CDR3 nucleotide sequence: TGTGCCAGCAGCCCGGGACAGACCTCTGGAAACACCATATATTTT.

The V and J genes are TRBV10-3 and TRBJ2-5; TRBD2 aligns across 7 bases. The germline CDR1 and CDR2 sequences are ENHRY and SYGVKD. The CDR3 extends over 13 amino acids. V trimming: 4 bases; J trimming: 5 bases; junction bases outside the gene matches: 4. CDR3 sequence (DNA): TGTGCCATCAGTGGGTCCGGGGGGGAGACCCAGTACTTC. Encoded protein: CAISGSGGETQYF.

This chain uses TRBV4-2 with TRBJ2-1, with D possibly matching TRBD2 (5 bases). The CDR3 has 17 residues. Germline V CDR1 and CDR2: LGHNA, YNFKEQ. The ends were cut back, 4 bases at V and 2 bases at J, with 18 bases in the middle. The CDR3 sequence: CASSPLLGQRTYNEQFF. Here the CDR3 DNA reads TGTGCCAGCAGCCCACTACTAGGGCAGCGCACCTACAATGAGCAGTTCTTC.

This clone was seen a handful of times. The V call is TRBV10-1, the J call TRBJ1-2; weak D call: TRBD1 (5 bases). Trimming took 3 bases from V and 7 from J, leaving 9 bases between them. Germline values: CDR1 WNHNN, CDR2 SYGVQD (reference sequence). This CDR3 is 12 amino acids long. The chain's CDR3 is CASSDRECGYTF. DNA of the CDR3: TGCGCCAGCAGTGACAGGGAATGTGGCTACACCTTC.